This T cell receptor beta chain was sequenced in a study of T cells in tumors after PD-1 blockade. At the level of the study: Excluded were patients with checkpoint blockade, immunosuppressants, or radiotherapy or other anti-cancer therapy within 4 weeks. Blood samples averaged about 120,000 templates (range about 23,000-280,000) and 35,000 or so unique clonotypes.

Using immunoSEQ multiplex PCR, the repertoire was profiled, and TCRdb retains in-frame clones only, with some absent. The data contain around 49,000 clones, around 85% of them singletons. CDR3 length: 17 residues. CDR1 is SNHLY, CDR2 FYNNEI, per germline. Trimming pared 3 bases from V and 0 bases from J, leaving 16 bases between. This clone was seen more than once but under ten times. The sequencing here drew on PBMCs, taken before anti-PD-1 treatment. The chain is built from TRBV2 and TRBJ2-3, with D perhaps matching TRBD1 (5 bases). The TCR was taken from a human donor with basal cell carcinoma. The CDR3 protein is CASSDPYVGVSTDTQYF. The CDR3 DNA is TGTGCCAGCAGTGACCCGTATGTAGGGGTAAGCACAGATACGCAGTATTTT.